This T cell receptor beta chain comes out of a study of regulatory T cells in long-lasting Graves disease. The time point denotes: newly diagnosed GD, antithyroid drugs for less than 3 months. The TCR library was made from RNA that had been extracted from PBMCs in TRIzol. Trimming at V came to 1 base and at J to 5 bases, leaving 8 bases not matched to a gene. CDR1 and CDR2 from the germline V gene are SQVTM and ANQGSEA. The CDR3 is 16 amino acids. Both iRepertoire HTBI primers and Arm-PCR of CDR3 regions were used to build the TCR beta libraries. Via MiXCR, TCRdb re-called the multiplex PCR reads, giving one row per CDR3 protein. The sample lists 350,000 to 400,000 distinct CDR3 sequences; around 15% were seen once. This clonotype was recorded many times. This sample was also put to use in a study of T cells in Graves' hyperthyroidism and ophthalmopathy.

The sample consisted of peripheral blood mononuclear cells (PBMCs), taken at new diagnosis, from a patient treated with antithyroid drugs. The rearrangement links TRBV29-1 to TRBJ2-1; TRBD1 agrees at 10 bases. This receptor was taken from a woman younger than 30 with Graves disease. The CDR3 sequence is CSVEAGTGDRDNEQFF. The CDR3, as DNA: TGCAGCGTTGAAGCCGGGACAGGGGATCGGGACAATGAGCAGTTCTTC.